This section outlines one T cell receptor beta chain sequence together with its context. Its target antigen remains unknown. The input lacks base qualities; no much larger clone sits a single base away. Library method: the immunoSEQ multiplex PCR assay. The multiplex PCR relied on a mix of 60 forward primers for TCR Vbeta segments and 13 reverse primers for TCR Jbeta segments. Amplification of the CDR3 region of rearranged TCR beta genes was performed with a multiplex PCR assay on genomic DNA. The amplified TCR beta libraries were sequenced on the Illumina HiSeq System as 87-base-pair reads. The original methods were these. Across the 600 to 700 repertoires, a later analysis counted approximately 83 million unique TCR beta chains, around 11 million of which were shared by at least two donors. Raw reads were error-corrected and collapsed into unique sequences with a nearest-neighbor algorithm that merged closely related sequences to remove PCR and sequencing errors. V, D and J gene segments were assigned by aligning CDR3 sequences to IMGT reference sequences. For a sequence to be retained, at least a six-nucleotide match to both a V gene segment and a J gene segment was required. Rearrangements were called productive when the CDR3 lacked stop codons and stayed in frame with V and J; all others were non-productive. CDR3 was defined according to IMGT convention as the region running from the second conserved V-encoded cysteine to the conserved J-encoded phenylalanine. In an earlier analysis of approximately 590 of the donors, sequences lacking an unambiguous match to a single V gene segment were excluded. An earlier analysis of 587 of the donors called V segments functional above 56.7% productive rearrangements and segregating when the between-donor standard deviation exceeded 5%. A statistical classification framework was developed to diagnose cytomegalovirus status using the catalog of TCR beta chain sequences. In a later analysis, V and J genes were assigned by comparing TCR nucleotide sequences against IMGT/GENE-DB human TR gene sequences. In a later analysis, CDR3 sequences and most-parsimonious VDJ recombination scenarios were assigned using the TCRdist pipeline. In a later analysis, each TCR beta chain was defined by its CDR3 amino acid sequence together with its V-gene family, and reads lacking a unique V-gene family were excluded. In a later analysis, 550 to 650 highly shared, low-generation-probability nucleotide sequences were removed to address suspected cross-contamination and a sequencing artifact. For each public chain, a later analysis derived a clonal expansion index from normalized ranks of inferred template counts within each repertoire. In a later analysis, generation probabilities were computed using a VDJ recombination model fitted to out-of-frame rearrangements, and the results were checked against IGoR. In a later analysis, TCR-TCR, TCR-HLA and TCR-CMV co-occurrence was scored with hypergeometric tests, and a repertoire-size bias correction was applied to TCR pairs. To estimate false discovery rates, a later analysis permuted the HLA or CMV assignments 20 times. In a later analysis, co-occurring TCRs were grouped using DBSCAN, with TCRdist sequence similarity added in when clustering inside HLA-allele-positive subsets. Co-occurrence clustering excluded repertoires with fewer than 30,000 or more than 120,000 public chains, plus five with anomalous nucleotide sharing. Held by TCRdb, this immuneACCESS table contains in-frame sequences only and omits some clones. Under half of the omission traces to an unresolved V gene where checked; the cause of the rest is unknown. V, J and clone size reflect that table, while D and trimming were determined from the DNA. Recorded for this sample are over 150,000 clones; around 80% of them occurred a single time. In total, the top ten clones hold about 9.6% of the sample.

At the junction V is shortened by 6 bases and J by 5 bases, with 21 bases in between. Spanning cysteine to phenylalanine, the CDR3 consists of 16 amino acids. Of all the DNA, just the CDR3 is kept, 48 bases in frame from base 1. According to the germline V gene (reference sequence), CDR1 reads LNHDA and CDR2 reads SQIVND. This entry belongs to a study of cytomegalovirus exposure and HLA in healthy donors (dated by TCRdb to about 2017). Background on the whole study: According to an earlier analysis of around 600 of the donors, about 179 million T cells yielded roughly 100 million unique TCR beta sequences and around 280 Gb of sequence data. The number of donors typed differed by locus, with about 620-630 for A, B, C, DRB1 and DQB1, around 500 for DQA1, 600 to 610 for DPA1, and approximately 470 for DPB1. Among several hundred genotyped donors of the cohort, an average of approximately 200,000 unique TCR beta nucleotide sequences was sequenced per donor, of which 15% to 20% were non-productive. In a later analysis, previously published TCR beta repertoires from 600 to 850 donors were re-analyzed and high-resolution HLA genotyping was added so that TCR occurrence patterns could be studied. The aim of the study was to test whether cataloging public T cell receptors could identify signatures of past pathogen exposure. In the later analysis, no new phenotypic data were used to find candidate immune exposures; instead, reliance was placed on TCR beta sequences and their occurrence across donors. Four or five DR-DQ haplotypes were treated as single units for association and clustering because of strong linkage in the cohort. Every repertoire in the discovery cohort had been generated on one and the same sequencing platform. Alongside the repertoire data, information on donor age, sex, ethnicity and CMV serostatus was compiled. The study combined high-throughput TCR immunosequencing, statistical association of individual TCRs with disease status, and machine learning to predict cytomegalovirus infection status. HLA typing covered class I and class II loci at four-digit resolution. Approximately 300 gigabases of sequencing data and roughly 90 million unique TCR sequences were included in an early release covering around 600 HLA-typed donors. A separate validation cohort of 90 to 150 different subjects was used in addition to the roughly 720-subject first cohort. The study used immunosequencing to profile the T cell repertoires of about 670 subjects and linked those repertoires to cytomegalovirus serostatus. In a later genetic analysis, genome-wide SNP genotypes for about 65% of the roughly 700 donors were used, and that subset was treated as a discovery cohort. An earlier analysis of 500 to 650 of the donors applied high-throughput TCR beta sequencing to assess whether each TCR beta V gene segment acted as functional or pseudogenic. Of the 300 to 500 genotyped donors, 75% to 85% were placed in the genetic ancestry cluster associated with self-reported Caucasian donors.

General study outcomes and caveats: Assigning TCR associations to individual alleles was difficult when HLA alleles, especially DR and DQ, strongly co-occurred. Three of the identified cytomegalovirus-associated TCR beta chains were confirmed in vitro to be specific for cytomegalovirus antigens. According to a later genetic analysis, donors in an Asian-associated ancestry cluster had fewer N-insertions in productive TCRs than the roughly 700-donor mean. Linkage disequilibrium might explain the correlated functional status among segregating V segments, but an unknown experimental factor could not be excluded. A further reported finding was that TCR beta sequences accurately predicted the HLA-A and HLA-B alleles for most subjects in the first cohort. A cluster of highly shared sequence variants was judged likely to be a technical artifact of the sequencing pipeline. According to a later analysis, parvovirus B19, influenza, CMV and Epstein-Barr virus appeared linked to several top co-occurrence clusters. Compared with equally common non-associated chains, HLA-associated TCR beta chains in a later analysis were more clonally expanded and had lower generation probabilities. In an earlier analysis of more than 500 of the donors, most TCR beta V segments appeared in productive rearrangements about 87% or about 30% of the time, broadly matching IMGT annotations. According to a later analysis, TCR association rates differed among HLA loci, with DRB1 alleles showing the most associated TCRs and HLA-C alleles showing the fewest. An association between a missense DCLRE1C variant and V-gene and J-gene trimming of TCR beta chains was found in a later genetic analysis and replicated in an independent cohort. HLA typing was unavailable for some donors at each locus, so association tests used only the typed subset. Some IMGT-functional V segments, including TRBV6-2 and TRBV6-3, could not be told apart with the 87-base-pair reads, so those segments were excluded. The only immune exposure information available for the cohort was CMV serostatus. A total of 164 TCR beta chains were listed by the study as associated with cytomegalovirus. Most TCR sequences were seen in very few donors, while some public TCRs were found in many individuals. In this cohort, only TCR beta chains were sequenced, and detectable features were limited by the absence of alpha or paired-chain data. Because counts were too low, 15 to 20 rarely observed V segments, including chromosome 9 orphons, were excluded from the earlier analysis of 500 to 700 of the donors. Cytomegalovirus status was reported to be diagnosed by the classifier with high specificity and sensitivity in both the original and validation cohorts. The presence/absence analyses assumed that sequencing depth was roughly uniform across donors, and that assumption may not be true. The authors suggested that the approach could potentially be extended to other disease states and immunological phenotypes. A later analysis found that most CMV-associated TCR beta chains appeared HLA-restricted, with HLA associations seemingly driven largely by CMV exposure. In a later analysis, about 17,000 TCR beta sequences were associated with specific HLA alleles at a false discovery rate of 0.05.

The cohort comprised hundreds of healthy bone marrow donors. At the time of sampling, all cohort members were nominally healthy, though unrecorded immune exposures were likely present. The donor tested CMV seropositive and was one of the 289 seropositive cohort members. A peripheral blood sample was collected from each donor, and TCR beta sequencing was performed on peripheral blood mononuclear cells. The Qiagen DNeasy Blood Extraction Kit was used to extract genomic DNA from the blood cell samples. This sequence originates from a man between 18 and 35 years old in good health and CMV-seropositive. The rearrangement combines TRBV19 with TRBJ2-3; TRBD1 is a weak D gene call, 7 bases matching. The sequencing input was PBMCs. The CDR3 reads CASRSGTLPGGDTQYF. The DNA sequence is as follows: TGTGCCAGTAGGAGTGGGACTCTCCCAGGGGGAGATACGCAGTATTTT. Reference TRBV19 and TRBJ2-3 genes cover what lies past the CDR3, so the full variable domain is DGGITQSPKYLFRKEGQNVTLSCEQNLNHDAMYWYRQDPGQGLRLIYYSQIVNDFQKGDIAEGYSVSREKKESFPLTVTSAQKNPTAFYLCASRSGTLPGGDTQYFGPGTRLTVL.